A single sample gave rise to the 29 T cell receptor beta chains below, sequenced in a study of cytomegalovirus exposure and HLA in healthy donors. The PCR used 60 Vbeta and 13 Jbeta primers. Profiling relied on immunoSEQ multiplex PCR, and the TCRdb table lists in-frame clones only, not all of them. Among some 80,000 clones listed, 78% were seen once. Sequences were obtained from PBMCs. All receptors derive from a middle-aged man in good health and CMV-seronegative.

V and J are TRBV10-3 and TRBJ1-1, with 7 nucleotides matching TRBD1. Germline V gene sequence: CDR1 ENHRY, CDR2 SYGVKD. The CDR3 spans 14 residues. V lost 8 bases to trimming and J lost 5 bases; unmatched junction nucleotides: 11. CDR3 sequence (DNA): TGTGCCATCGCACCAGGGGGAGAAAGGACTGAAGCTTTCTTT. This gives the protein CAIAPGGERTEAFF.

The chain is built from TRBV2 and TRBJ2-5; 7 bases align to TRBD1. V lost 6 bases, J lost 1 base, and 2 bases stayed unmatched. Germline assignment: CDR1 SNHLY and CDR2 FYNNEI. The CDR3 contains 13 residues. The CDR3 here is CASRGQSQETQYF. The CDR3 DNA is TGTGCCAGCAGGGGACAGTCCCAAGAGACCCAGTACTTC.

The V gene is TRBV28, the J gene TRBJ1-5; D is unresolved. The CDR3 is made up of 15 amino acids. Germline V gives CDR1 MDHEN, CDR2 SYDVKM. The ends were cut back, 5 bases at V and 2 bases at J, with 13 bases in the middle. CDR3 sequence reads: CASSPPGYGNQPQHF. The CDR3 nucleotides read TGTGCCAGCAGTCCCCCCGGGTACGGCAATCAGCCCCAGCATTTT.

The chain carries TRBV7-3 and TRBJ2-5; no clear D. The V gene's germline CDR1 is SGHTA and CDR2 FQGTGA. Trimming took off 1 base at V and 5 bases at J, with 8 bases between the two ends. This CDR3 contains 13 residues. This CDR3 reads CASSLSSLETQYF. In DNA, the CDR3 is TGTGCCAGCAGCTTAAGCAGTTTGGAGACCCAGTACTTC. The full variable domain, in which reference TRBV7-3 and TRBJ2-5 provide the parts outside the CDR3, is GAGVSQTPSNKVTEKGKYVELRCDPISGHTALYWYRQSLGQGPEFLIYFQGTGAADDSGLPNDRFFAVRPEGSVSTLKIQRTERGDSAVYLCASSLSSLETQYFGPGTRLLVL.

This clone showed up just a few times. In the same sample, other DNA sequences code for this CDR3. The V call is TRBV19, the J call TRBJ1-2; 9 nucleotides match TRBD1. After removal of 4 bases from V and 5 bases from J, the junction contained 5 bases not matched to a gene. The CDR3 has 14 residues. Per germline, CDR1 LNHDA and CDR2 SQIVND (reference sequence). The CDR3 nucleotides are TGTGCCAGTAGTAAGCGGGACAGGGAATATGGCTACACCTTC. Protein: CASSKRDREYGYTF.

The chain uses TRBV10-3 and TRBJ1-2; possible D gene TRBD1, 5 bases. The germline CDR1 and CDR2 sequences are ENHRY and SYGVKD. The V end was cut by 10 bases, the J end by 4 bases, with 19 bases between. This CDR3 is 14 amino acids long. The CDR3 here is CATAAGGAAYGYTF. The DNA of the CDR3 is TGTGCCACCGCCGCAGGAGGGGCTGCCTATGGCTACACCTTC.

In this sample, this clone turned up a few times. J is TRBJ2-5 and V is TRBV7-8; 7 bases fit TRBD2. Germline assignment: CDR1 SGHVS and CDR2 FQNEAQ. The CDR3 extends over 14 amino acids. With 4 bases clipped from V and 5 bases from J, the junction kept 7 bases outside the gene matches. DNA for the CDR3: TGTGCCAGCAGCTGGGGGGGACTGCCGGAGACCCAGTACTTC. Translated, it gives CASSWGGLPETQYF.

Only a few counts were recorded for this clone. The junction does not match germline at one end; this may be a read error. The chain combines TRBV7-8 with TRBJ2-7; the D gene is possibly TRBD1 (7 bases). Germline V gives CDR1 SGHVS, CDR2 FQNEAQ. This CDR3 contains 13 residues. In DNA, the CDR3 is TGTGCCAGCAGCCCAGGGGGGCCGTCGACCTCTTTCTTC. It translates to CASSPGGPSTSFF.

The genes are TRBV5-1 and TRBJ2-7; TRBD2 might be the D (5 bases). From germline, CDR1 is SGHRS and CDR2 YFSETQ. The CDR3 runs to 16 residues. Trimming removed 0 bases at V and 2 bases at J, with 15 bases between. CDR3 DNA: TGCGCCAGCAGCTTGGTGGTGGGAGCACTACCCTACGAGCAGTACTTC. Protein sequence: CASSLVVGALPYEQYF.

The V and J genes are TRBV7-9 and TRBJ2-7; the D gene is possibly TRBD2 (6 bases). This CDR3 has 15 amino acids. The V end was cut by 8 bases, the J end by 0 bases, with 17 bases between. Germline-derived CDR1 and CDR2 are SEHNR and FQNEAQ (reference sequence). The CDR3 sequence: CASYAGGFSSYEQYF. DNA of the CDR3: TGTGCCAGCTACGCCGGGGGTTTTAGCTCCTACGAGCAGTACTTC.

This sequence joins TRBV6-1 and TRBJ1-3; D is unclear. Germline CDR1 reads MNHNS; CDR2 reads SASEGT. CDR3 size: 14 residues. V dropped 5 bases and J dropped 0 bases, with 8 bases sitting between them. Written as DNA, the CDR3 is TGTGCCAGCAGTCCCAGCGTCTCTGGAAACACCATATATTTT. It is translated as CASSPSVSGNTIYF.

This clone was detected only a few times. This chain links TRBV18 with TRBJ1-5, with D possibly being TRBD1 (5 bases). V was clipped by 1 base and J by 6 bases, with 16 bases between them. Germline values: CDR1 KGHSH, CDR2 LQKENI. The CDR3 totals 16 residues. DNA of the CDR3: TGTGCCAGCTCACCACAAATCGCGAAAGGGGTTCAGCCCCAGCATTTT. Translated: CASSPQIAKGVQPQHF.

This clone has only one observation. This rearrangement joins TRBV14 to TRBJ2-3, with 7 bases that match TRBD2. Trimming at V came to 7 bases and at J to 2 bases, leaving 6 bases not matched to a gene. The CDR3 is 14 residues long. Germline CDR1 and CDR2: SGHDN and FVKESK. The CDR3 nucleotides are TGTGCCAGCAACATAGCGGGTTACACAGATACGCAGTATTTT. The encoded protein is CASNIAGYTDTQYF.

The V call is TRBV7-9, the J call TRBJ2-7, with 9 bases fitting TRBD1. Looked up from germline, CDR1 is SEHNR and CDR2 is FQNEAQ (reference sequence). The V and J ends lost 6 bases and 3 bases, in that order; junction bases with no gene match: 6. The CDR3 is 14 residues long. CDR3 bases: TGTGCCAGCAGACCGGGACAGGGTCGCTACGAGCAGTACTTC. It translates to CASRPGQGRYEQYF.

The rearrangement joins TRBV5-6 to TRBJ1-5; no clear D gene. Germline V gene lookup returns CDR1 SGHDT and CDR2 YYEEEE. V gave up 0 bases and J gave up 6 bases, with 10 bases separating them. The CDR3 covers 14 residues. The CDR3 reads CASSLGPSPQPQHF. CDR3 DNA sequence: TGTGCCAGCAGCTTGGGTCCGTCCCCTCAGCCCCAGCATTTT.

The chain combines TRBV19 with TRBJ2-1; D gene ambiguous. The CDR3 runs 13 residues. V lost 6 bases, J lost 1 base, and 7 bases lay in between. Germline V gene data show CDR1 as LNHDA and CDR2 as SQIVND (reference sequence). CDR3 residues: CASRPQSYNEQFF. DNA for the CDR3: TGTGCCAGTAGGCCCCAGTCCTACAATGAGCAGTTCTTC.

This clone was counted once. V usage is TRBV6-1 and J usage is TRBJ1-6, with D perhaps matching TRBD1 (6 bases). CDR3 size: 15 residues. Germline V gene sequence: CDR1 MNHNS, CDR2 SASEGT. V shed 5 bases and J shed 10 bases, with 18 bases lying between them. The CDR3 bases are TGTGCCAGCAGTACTGCCGAGACAGGCAACTCACCCCTCCACTTT. This encodes CASSTAETGNSPLHF.

The V call is TRBV6-5, the J call TRBJ1-1, with D perhaps TRBD1 (5 bases). V was clipped by 6 bases and J by 0 bases, with 11 bases between them. Per germline, CDR1 MNHEY and CDR2 SVGAGI. There are 14 residues in the CDR3. The CDR3 DNA follows: TGTGCCAGCAGGGTGACAGTGATGAACACTGAAGCTTTCTTT. Amino acids: CASRVTVMNTEAFF.

This chain joins TRBV5-4 and TRBJ2-3; 8 nucleotides line up with TRBD2. CDR3 size: 15 residues. In germline, CDR1 is SGHNT, CDR2 YYREEE (reference sequence). The junction had 5 bases not matched to a gene; V was cut back by 1 base and J by 4 bases. The CDR3 nucleotides are TGTGCCAGCAGCTTGCCGGGAGGGCCACCAGATACGCAGTATTTT. It translates to CASSLPGGPPDTQYF.

The gene calls are TRBV18 and TRBJ2-2; D is perhaps TRBD2 (5 bases). Germline lookup yields CDR1 KGHSH and CDR2 LQKENI. The CDR3 is 13 residues long. V lost 4 bases and J 6 bases, leaving 9 bases between the germline ends. CDR3 bases: TGTGCCAGCTCACTCCGGGAAGCCGGGGAGCTGTTTTTT. This sequence encodes CASSLREAGELFF.

In DNA form, the CDR3 reads TGTGCCAGCAGCCCTGTGACAGGGGGTGGCGAGCAGTACTTC. Translated: CASSPVTGGGEQYF. The chain couples TRBV11-2 to TRBJ2-7; the match to TRBD1 covers 9 bases. The CDR3 contains 14 residues. Trimming removed 5 bases from V and 6 bases from J; junction bases left unmatched: 8. Germline assignment: CDR1 SGHAT and CDR2 FQNNGV.

The V and J genes are TRBV6-5 and TRBJ2-1, with unresolved D. Per the germline V gene, CDR1 is MNHEY and CDR2 is SVGAGI. The CDR3 contains 14 residues. The V gene lost 4 bases and the J gene lost 7 bases, with 14 bases spanning the gap. This CDR3 reads CASSSVSTENEQFF. Here the CDR3 DNA reads TGTGCCAGCAGTTCGGTCTCCACGGAGAATGAGCAGTTCTTC.

V gene TRBV7-8 combines with J gene TRBJ2-1; TRBD2 matches 10 bases. The V and J ends lost 2 bases and 3 bases, in that order; junction bases with no gene match: 7. This CDR3 region has 17 residues. Germline loops: CDR1 SGHVS, CDR2 FQNEAQ. CDR3 amino acids: CASSLISGRRYYNEQFF. In nucleotides, the CDR3 is TGTGCCAGCAGCTTAATTAGCGGGAGGCGATACTACAATGAGCAGTTCTTC. Combining the CDR3 with reference TRBV7-8 and TRBJ2-1 gives the whole variable domain GAGVSQSPRYKVAKRGQDVALRCDPISGHVSLFWYQQALGQGPEFLTYFQNEAQLDKSGLPSDRFFAERPEGSVSTLKIQRTQQEDSAVYLCASSLISGRRYYNEQFFGPGTRLTVL.

To note about this clone: At one end the junction does not follow the germline gene, possibly because of a read error. V usage is TRBV4-2 and J usage is TRBJ2-3; 11 bases match TRBD2. CDR1 and CDR2 (germline): LGHNA, YNFKEQ. This CDR3 is 15 amino acids long. As DNA, the CDR3 is TGTGCCAGCAGCCAAGGGGGGATTCCTAGCGGGGGGCGGGATTTT. Translation: CASSQGGIPSGGRDF.

This clone has a handful of counts. The CDR3 protein is CASSFRNRGREQYF. CDR3 DNA: TGTGCCAGCAGTTTTCGCAACAGGGGGCGCGAGCAGTACTTC. V usage is TRBV6-5 and J usage is TRBJ2-7, with TRBD1 matching 9 bases. With 4 bases clipped from V and 6 bases from J, the junction kept 7 bases outside the gene matches. The CDR3 runs to 14 residues. CDR1 is MNHEY, CDR2 SVGAGI, per germline.

This clone came up once. The chain combines TRBV5-1 with TRBJ2-5; 9 bases fit TRBD2. The J call may be wrong; the DNA end is better matched by TRBJ2-7. Germline V CDR1 and CDR2: SGHRS, YFSETQ. The CDR3 sequence is 16 residues long. The CDR3 region has the DNA TGCGCCAGCAGCTTGGGACCTAGCGGGAACTCCTACGAGCAGTACTTC. It is translated as CASSLGPSGNSYEQYF.

The chain carries TRBV27 and TRBJ2-1; TRBD2 aligns across 7 bases. The germline gives CDR1 MNHEY, CDR2 SMNVEV (reference sequence). After removal of 5 bases from V and 9 bases from J, the junction contained 16 bases not matched to a gene. The CDR3 covers 16 residues. This CDR3 reads CASSPRRLAGGGEQFF. The CDR3 bases are TGTGCCAGCAGTCCAAGGCGGTTGGCGGGCGGGGGTGAGCAGTTCTTC.

This clone is medium-sized in the sample. The chain uses TRBV13 and TRBJ2-1, with D maybe TRBD2 (6 bases). Germline values: CDR1 PRHDT, CDR2 FYEKMQ (reference sequence). The germline V and J ends were trimmed by 3 bases and 5 bases, with 11 bases remaining between them. CDR3 length: 14 amino acids. The CDR3 nucleotides read TGTGCCAGCAGCTTGCGGGGACGAAACAATGAGCAGTTCTTC. Its protein product is CASSLRGRNNEQFF.

The chain links TRBV4-1 to TRBJ2-7; 16 bases are shared with TRBD2. This CDR3 has 18 residues. The germline V gene encodes CDR1 MGHRA and CDR2 YSYEKL. J was trimmed by 6 bases and V by 0 bases; bases with no gene match: 8. As DNA, the CDR3 is TGCGCCAGCAGCCAAGATTCCTCCGGGACTAGCGGGAGGGTCGAGCAGTACTTC. It codes for CASSQDSSGTSGRVEQYF.